This entry is about one T cell receptor beta chain. A single record per CDR3 protein comes from TCRdb applying MiXCR to the 5' RACE reads. The data contain some 200,000 distinct CDR3 sequences, about 13% of them singletons. This record belongs to a study of CD8 T cells in ankylosing spondylitis. V shed 7 bases and J shed 5 bases, with 20 bases lying between them. The CDR3 is 15 amino acids. The sequenced sample was blood, either unsorted or a sorted T cell fraction (not recorded which). The chain joins TRBV12-3 or TRBV12-4 to TRBJ2-5; maybe TRBD1 (6 bases). The clonotype comes from a male donor with ankylosing spondylitis or in good health (not recorded which). The chain's CDR3 is CASTSYSTGLETQYF. The CDR3 DNA reads TGTGCCAGCACCTCCTACTCGACAGGATTGGAGACCCAGTACTTC.